What follows describes a single T cell receptor beta chain. The antigen is not known. The V end lost 0 bases, the J end lost 10 bases, and 15 bases lay between the germline ends. This CDR3 has 14 amino acids. Germline V gene data show CDR1 as MNHEY and CDR2 as SVGAGI. Those who donated were healthy bone marrow donors. The PCR made use of 60 Vbeta and 13 Jbeta primers. Assay: immunoSEQ multiplex PCR; the TCRdb copy retains only in-frame clones and omits some. The sample lists over 150,000 clones, roughly 83% occurring once. These data belong to a study of cytomegalovirus exposure and HLA in healthy donors. Study observations and caveats: TCR beta chain V- and J-gene trimming was linked, in a later analysis, to a missense variant in DCLRE1C. Donors belonging to an Asian-associated ancestry cluster reportedly showed fewer N-insertions in productive TCRs than the 666-donor mean, according to what a later analysis found. Reports indicate that TCR beta sequences accurately predicted the HLA-A and HLA-B alleles of most subjects.

Sequencing was performed on PBMCs. This sequence joins TRBV6-5 and TRBJ1-2; tentative D call: TRBD1 (5 bases). This TCR derives from a man aged 30 to 39 in good health and CMV-seropositive. The CDR3 spells CASSYSGGARDYTF. In nucleotides, the CDR3 is TGTGCCAGCAGTTACTCAGGAGGGGCTAGAGACTACACCTTC.